This T cell receptor beta chain was observed in a study of T cells after yellow fever vaccination. The study, taken as a whole, reports: Overlap between CD4 and CD8 compartments was detected for a small share of clonotypes. Detected again after the booster were most primary-vaccination clones, at approximately 96% CD4 and 80% to 90% CD8.

TCRdb reanalysed the 5' RACE reads using MiXCR and keeps one entry per CDR3 protein. The table lists about 630,000 distinct CDR3 sequences, 9% to 15% of them singletons. A few counts support this clonotype. Its antigen is unidentified. The CDR3 covers 16 residues. Trimming shortened V by 4 bases and J by 0 bases, and 13 bases separated the two germline ends. Germline V gives CDR1 SGHDN, CDR2 FVKESK. The sequencing here drew on PBMCs, taken on the day of the yellow fever booster vaccination. The clonotype was recovered from a man aged 25 to 45 who received the YFV17D yellow fever vaccine. This rearrangement joins TRBV14 to TRBJ1-3; TRBD1 is a possible D gene (5 bases). In DNA form, the CDR3 reads TGTGCCAGCAGCCTACTCTATGGGGGCTCTGGAAACACCATATATTTT. Translated: CASSLLYGGSGNTIYF.